This T cell receptor (beta chain) originates from a study of T cells after yellow fever vaccination (dated by TCRdb to the late 2010s). Notes on the research overall: Libraries from fractions with low cell numbers were prepared with the SMART-Seq v4 Ultra Low Input RNA kit. To follow T-cell clones before and after both primary and booster YFV17D yellow fever vaccination, bulk TCR alpha and beta repertoires underwent longitudinal sequencing. Two healthy male donors made up the cohort, one aged 18 to 29 years and the other aged 30 to 40 years. Blood was collected at multiple timepoints before and after primary and secondary immunization, and bulk PBMC replicates and cell subsets were isolated. What the research found in general, with its limitations: Because the study included only a couple of donors, the extent to which the findings can be generalized is limited. Most clones expanded after primary vaccination were re-detected after the booster (96% of CD4 and around 88% of CD8), suggesting broad memory maintenance. Because abundant contaminating clonotypes from the bulk population could be contained in FACS-sorted repertoires, computational filtering was required. A small share of clonotypes was detected in both CD4 and CD8 compartments, with the overlap likely arising from convergent recombination. The secondary T-cell response was found to be weaker but faster than the primary response, with a peak reached on day 5 rather than on day 15.

According to the study, the label for this sample's treatment or condition signals: live attenuated yellow fever vaccine strain. Two biological replicates of bulk PBMCs were collected at each blood-draw timepoint. PBMCs were isolated from peripheral blood using a standard Ficoll-Paque protocol. TriZol was used to extract RNA from bulk PBMCs, from CD4 and CD8 fractions, and from dextramer-positive and dextramer-negative fractions. With respect to this clonotype: It lacks a known antigen. This may stem from a read error, because a much larger clone lies one nucleotide away.

TCR cDNA was synthesized by 5'RACE template switching, which introduced a universal primer site and unique molecular identifiers. Priming of cDNA synthesis was performed from both the TCR alpha and TCR beta constant segments. Two PCR steps were used to amplify libraries, with sample barcodes and sequencing adapters being added in the second step. Sequencing of libraries was performed on Illumina HiSeq 2500 (2x100 bp) or NovaSeq (2x150 bp). Per the original workflow: Demultiplexing of reads and collapsing into UMI consensus sequences were performed with MIGEC, and V(D)J alignment was carried out with MiXCR. Vaccine-responding clonotypes were defined with edgeR using replicate PBMC samples, requiring FDR below 0.01 and a log2 fold change above 5 up to day 15. Bulk clonotypes were assigned CD4 or CD8 identity according to which sequenced CD4 or CD8 repertoire held them at higher abundance. Clones were called with MiXCR by TCRdb after fastp trimmed the public reads at Q25, and only in-frame beta chains were retained. Here each entry gathers all rows of one CDR3 protein and keeps the most common genes and DNA. It is TCRdb's table, rather than the study itself, that gives the V and J calls and clone size. The sample data list roughly 300,000 distinct CDR3 sequences, and 6.8% of these were observed just once. Together, the top ten hold roughly a sixth of the sample.

CDR1 and CDR2, looked up from the germline V gene, are SQVTM and ANQGSEA. The CDR3 runs 12 residues from the cysteine to the phenylalanine. The DNA shown is the 36-base CDR3, in frame from base 1. Material: PBMCs, obtained approximately 47 days after the first yellow fever vaccination. The chain uses TRBV29-1 and TRBJ2-1; the D segment cannot be called with confidence. This TCR derives from a man aged 18 to 30 who received the YFV17D yellow fever vaccine. The DNA sequence reads TGCAGCGTTGTAAGACCCTACAATGAGCAGCTCTTC. It specifies CSVVRPYNEQLF.